This is a list of T cell receptor beta chains from one sample in a study of blood T cell repertoires in COVID-19. Only in-frame clones appear in the TCRdb table, and some are missing; sequencing was by immunoSEQ multiplex PCR. The sample records 110,000 or so clones, approximately 90% being singletons. The specimen sequenced was peripheral blood. The origin of the receptors is a woman in her 70s who had recovered from COVID-19. The CDR3 runs from the conserved cysteine through the conserved F or W. A D gene is named only where the DNA matches it firmly. The listing skips clone size in some rows; elsewhere it reads once, few, many or a size class.

d_gene: .
j_gene: TRBJ1-1
abundance: once
v_gene: TRBV15
CDR3nt: TGTGCCACCAGCAGGGATCCGGGCACTGAAGCTTTCTTT
CDR3aa: CATSRDPGTEAFF

d_gene: .
j_gene: TRBJ2-1
abundance: .
v_gene: TRBV5-6
CDR3nt: TGTGCCAGCAGCTTTACCTACAGGGTACCGAGCTCCTACAATGAGCAGTTCTTC
CDR3aa: CASSFTYRVPSSYNEQFF

d_gene: .
j_gene: TRBJ2-5
abundance: .
v_gene: TRBV18
CDR3nt: TGTGCCAGCTCACCAGGCAGGGATGAGACCCAGTACTTC
CDR3aa: CASSPGRDETQYF

d_gene: .
j_gene: TRBJ1-2
abundance: .
v_gene: TRBV20-1
CDR3nt: TGCAGTGCTAGTCCCCTGAACTATGGCTACACCTTC
CDR3aa: CSASPLNYGYTF

d_gene: .
j_gene: TRBJ2-5
abundance: .
v_gene: TRBV29-1
CDR3nt: TGCAGCGGCGGGGTTCAAGAGACCCAGTACTTC
CDR3aa: CSGGVQETQYF

d_gene: TRBD2
j_gene: TRBJ2-7
abundance: once
v_gene: TRBV30
CDR3nt: TGTGCCTGGAGTGTGGGACTAGCGGGAGGCTACGAGCAGTACTTC
CDR3aa: CAWSVGLAGGYEQYF

d_gene: TRBD2
j_gene: TRBJ2-6
abundance: .
v_gene: TRBV4-2
CDR3nt: TGTGCCAGCAGCCAGTCCGGACTAGCGGGCTTCTCTGGGGCCAACGTCCTGACTTTC
CDR3aa: CASSQSGLAGFSGANVLTF

d_gene: TRBD1
j_gene: TRBJ1-2
abundance: .
v_gene: TRBV28
CDR3nt: TGTGCCAGCAGTTTAGGACAGGGAACACGTGGCTACACCTTC
CDR3aa: CASSLGQGTRGYTF

d_gene: .
j_gene: TRBJ1-3
abundance: .
v_gene: TRBV13
CDR3nt: TGTGCCAGCTCCAGACGAGGTGGGAACACCATATATTTT
CDR3aa: CASSRRGGNTIYF

d_gene: .
j_gene: TRBJ2-7
abundance: .
v_gene: TRBV2
CDR3nt: TGTGCCAGCTGGGGGGACAGTTCCTACGAGCAGTACTTC
CDR3aa: CASWGDSSYEQYF

d_gene: .
j_gene: TRBJ2-7
abundance: .
v_gene: TRBV7-2
CDR3nt: TGTGCCAGCAGCTTAGTTGGGGGGGCCCCACTGGGGGGGTACTTC
CDR3aa: CASSLVGGAPLGGYF

d_gene: TRBD2
j_gene: TRBJ2-7
abundance: .
v_gene: TRBV7-2
CDR3nt: TGTGCCAGCAGTTTTAGCGGGGGTATCTACGAGCAGTACTTC
CDR3aa: CASSFSGGIYEQYF

d_gene: TRBD2
j_gene: TRBJ2-7
abundance: .
v_gene: TRBV24-1
CDR3nt: TGTGCCACCAGGGGACTAGCGGAGGCAGGTGGGTACGAGCAGTACTTC
CDR3aa: CATRGLAEAGGYEQYF

d_gene: .
j_gene: TRBJ2-6
abundance: .
v_gene: TRBV6-2/TRBV6-3
CDR3nt: TGTGCCAGCAGTATACACAGGGCGACCGGGGCCAACGTCCTGACTTTC
CDR3aa: CASSIHRATGANVLTF

d_gene: TRBD1
j_gene: TRBJ2-1
abundance: .
v_gene: TRBV9
CDR3nt: TGTGCCAGCAGCCTCGGACAGGGGAGGTACAATGAGCAGTTCTTC
CDR3aa: CASSLGQGRYNEQFF

d_gene: .
j_gene: TRBJ2-3
abundance: .
v_gene: TRBV27
CDR3nt: TGTGCCAGCAGTTCCATGACAGTCATAGGGGCCACAGATACGCAGTATTTT
CDR3aa: CASSSMTVIGATDTQYF

d_gene: .
j_gene: TRBJ2-7
abundance: .
v_gene: TRBV11-2
CDR3nt: TGTGCCAGCAGCTCCACAGTCTCCTACGAGCAGTACTTC
CDR3aa: CASSSTVSYEQYF

d_gene: TRBD2
j_gene: TRBJ2-1
abundance: .
v_gene: TRBV6-1
CDR3nt: TGTGCCAGCAGTGAGGGGGCGACTAGCGGGGTCTACAATGAGCAGTTCTTC
CDR3aa: CASSEGATSGVYNEQFF

d_gene: TRBD2
j_gene: TRBJ2-1
abundance: .
v_gene: TRBV6-5
CDR3nt: TGTGCCAGCAGTTCACCTAGCGGGGGGCTGTCTGAGCAGTTCTTC
CDR3aa: CASSSPSGGLSEQFF

d_gene: TRBD1
j_gene: TRBJ1-6
abundance: .
v_gene: TRBV6-1
CDR3nt: TGTGCCAGCAGTGAAGCCACAGGGGGCTCCTATAATTCACCCCTCCACTTT
CDR3aa: CASSEATGGSYNSPLHF

d_gene: .
j_gene: TRBJ2-7
abundance: .
v_gene: TRBV5-4
CDR3nt: TGTGCCAGCAGCTTGAGGGGTTCGGACTACGAGCAGTACTTC
CDR3aa: CASSLRGSDYEQYF

d_gene: TRBD2
j_gene: TRBJ2-1
abundance: .
v_gene: TRBV2
CDR3nt: TGTGCCAGCAGCCACCCCCGGGAGGTAGCACCGTTCTTC
CDR3aa: CASSHPREVAPFF

d_gene: TRBD2
j_gene: TRBJ2-7
abundance: .
v_gene: TRBV28
CDR3nt: TGTGCCAGCAGTTCCGGACTAGCGAGGAGCTCCTACGAGCAGTACTTC
CDR3aa: CASSSGLARSSYEQYF

d_gene: TRBD1
j_gene: TRBJ1-5
abundance: .
v_gene: TRBV28
CDR3nt: TGTGCCAGCAGTCCTGGGACAGCAAGTAGGTTTCAGCCCCAGCATTTT
CDR3aa: CASSPGTASRFQPQHF